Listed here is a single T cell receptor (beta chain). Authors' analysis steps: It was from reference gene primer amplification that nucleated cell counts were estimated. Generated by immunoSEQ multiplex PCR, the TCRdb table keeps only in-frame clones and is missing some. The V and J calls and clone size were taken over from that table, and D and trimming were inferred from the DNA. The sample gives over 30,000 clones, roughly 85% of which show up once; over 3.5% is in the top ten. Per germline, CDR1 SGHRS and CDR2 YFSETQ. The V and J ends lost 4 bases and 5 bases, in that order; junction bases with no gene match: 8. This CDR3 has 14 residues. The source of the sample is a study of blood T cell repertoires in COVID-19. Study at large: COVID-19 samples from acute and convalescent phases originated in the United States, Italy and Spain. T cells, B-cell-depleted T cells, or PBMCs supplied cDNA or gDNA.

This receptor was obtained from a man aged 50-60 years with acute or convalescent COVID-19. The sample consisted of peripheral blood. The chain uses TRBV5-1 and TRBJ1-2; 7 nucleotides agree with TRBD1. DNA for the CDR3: TGCGCCAGCAGCCCAGGACAGGCATTATATGGCTACACCTTC. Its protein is CASSPGQALYGYTF.